This TCR beta chain stems from a study of blood T cells in healthy people across ages. With a J-beta primer mix and a sample-barcoded 5' primer, a second PCR ran about 7 to 12 cycles. TCRdb re-called the 5' RACE reads with MiXCR, one entry per CDR3 protein. This sample has approximately 1.5 million distinct CDR3 sequences, with 34% found just once. The V gene lost 2 bases and the J gene lost 10 bases, with 16 bases spanning the gap. CDR3 size: 13 residues. CDR1 and CDR2 (germline): DFQATT, SNEGSKA (reference sequence). The V call is TRBV20-1, the J call TRBJ2-3; D is unclear. Source material: blood. The receptor comes from a woman under 40 in good health. As DNA, the CDR3 is TGCAGTGCTAGACCCTTCTCCGCTTCGGCGCAGTATTTT. As protein: CSARPFSASAQYF.